The 20 T cell receptor beta chains reported below all come from one sample, sequenced in a study of T-cell reconstitution after alpha-beta-depleted transplantation in children. A library of TCRbeta sequences, prepared with unique molecular identifiers, was generated. TCRdb fed the PCR reads into MiXCR, producing one record per CDR3 protein. This sample has roughly 500,000 distinct CDR3 sequences; less than 35% occur once, and the top ten carry 2% to 3%. The material sequenced was PBMCs from the stem cell graft donor, taken from the stem cell graft. These receptors came from a human donor who donated a stem cell graft to a child with aplastic anemia.

This clonotype has a handful of counts. This chain connects TRBV29-1 to TRBJ2-1, with D possibly TRBD2 on 6 matching bases. The CDR3 has 14 residues. Germline V gene sequence: CDR1 SQVTM, CDR2 ANQGSEA. The germline V and J ends were trimmed by 4 bases and 7 bases, with 17 bases remaining between them. CDR3 region: CSVVLAGRLNEQFF. DNA of the CDR3: TGCAGCGTTGTATTGGCGGGGAGGTTGAATGAGCAGTTCTTC.

This clonotype was seen many times. The rearrangement joins TRBV2 to TRBJ2-2, with a tentative D call TRBD1 (6 bases). V was trimmed by 9 bases and J by 2 bases, leaving 10 bases between them. The CDR3 covers 13 residues. CDR1 and CDR2 from the germline V gene are SNHLY and FYNNEI. CDR3 DNA: TGTGCCAGACAGGGACCAAACACCGGGGAGCTGTTTTTT. Translating gives CARQGPNTGELFF. The full variable domain, with the rest looked up from reference TRBV2 and TRBJ2-2, is EPEVTQTPSHQVTQMGQEVILRCVPISNHLYFYWYRQILGQKVEFLVSFYNNEISEKSEIFDDQFSVERPDGSNFTLKIRSTKLEDSAMYFCARQGPNTGELFFGEGSRLTVL.

This clonotype appeared a few times. The chain employs TRBV28 and TRBJ2-2; 9 positions match TRBD2. Germline V gene lookup returns CDR1 MDHEN and CDR2 SYDVKM. The CDR3 is 14 residues long. Unmatched junction bases numbered 4, after V lost 6 bases and J lost 5 bases. The CDR3 reads CASSTSGRTGELFF. The CDR3 DNA reads TGTGCCAGCAGCACTAGCGGGCGTACCGGGGAGCTGTTTTTT.

This clonotype was picked up a small number of times. The chain uses TRBV2 and TRBJ1-4, with unresolved D. The CDR3 consists of 14 residues. V was clipped by 7 bases and J by 8 bases, with 17 bases between them. The V gene's germline CDR1 is SNHLY and CDR2 FYNNEI. CDR3 sequence: CASNGQRISEKLFF. For the CDR3, the DNA is TGTGCCAGCAACGGGCAACGCATTAGCGAAAAACTGTTTTTT.

This clonotype was seen a few times. The V call is TRBV20-1, the J call TRBJ2-5; D gene uncertain. With 5 bases removed from V and 0 bases from J, the gap between germline ends came to 19 bases. Germline CDR1 is DFQATT and CDR2 is SNEGSKA (reference sequence). CDR3 length: 16 amino acids. Written as DNA, the CDR3 is TGCAGTGCTGGTTCCTACTATGAAAAGTACCAAGAGACCCAGTACTTC. This translates into CSAGSYYEKYQETQYF.

The V call is TRBV5-4, the J call TRBJ1-2; D is perhaps TRBD1 (6 bases). Trimming removed 4 bases at V and 1 base at J, with 20 bases between. Germline CDR1 is SGHNT and CDR2 is YYREEE (reference sequence). This CDR3 is built from 17 residues. CDR3 coding DNA: TGTGCCAGCAGCACAGGGACTGATCGAACCTATAACTATGGCTACACCTTC. Translating it yields CASSTGTDRTYNYGYTF.

This clonotype appeared a few times. The CDR3 DNA reads as TGCAGTGCTATACAGCGGGGGGGTTTCGCATACAATGAGCAGTTCTTC. This encodes CSAIQRGGFAYNEQFF. The rearrangement links TRBV20-1 to TRBJ2-1, with 10 positions matching TRBD2. The CDR3 is 16 amino acids. Germline values: CDR1 DFQATT, CDR2 SNEGSKA (reference sequence). Losses at the gene ends were 4 bases for V and 4 bases for J; bases not matched to a gene: 10.

The sample holds a few counts of this clonotype. As DNA, the CDR3 is TGTGCCAGCAGTTACTATAGGGTCTCGGACAATGAGCAGTTCTTC. Translating gives CASSYYRVSDNEQFF. The rearrangement joins TRBV6-5 to TRBJ2-1; D is undetermined. Trimming removed 1 base from V and 5 bases from J, with 12 bases in between. Germline CDR1 is MNHEY and CDR2 is SVGAGI. The CDR3 sequence is 15 residues long.

This clonotype was observed a few times. The chain links TRBV4-3 to TRBJ1-1; TRBD1 might be the D (5 bases). Trimming pared 0 bases from V and 6 bases from J, leaving 11 bases between. From germline, CDR1 is LGHNA and CDR2 YSLEER. CDR3 length: 14 residues. CDR3 DNA sequence: TGCGCCAGCAGCCAAGATGAACGGGGCCCTGAAGCTTTCTTT. It encodes CASSQDERGPEAFF.

J is TRBJ2-7 and V is TRBV20-1; D gene uncertain. The germline V gene has CDR1 DFQATT and CDR2 SNEGSKA (reference sequence). The V gene lost 2 bases and the J gene lost 3 bases, with 8 bases spanning the gap. The CDR3 runs 12 residues. CDR3 coding DNA: TGCAGTGCTAGAACCCCTAACTACGAGCAGTACTTC. This translates into CSARTPNYEQYF.

This clonotype has a handful of counts. The genes are TRBV28 and TRBJ2-7; D possibly corresponds to TRBD1 (6 bases). The CDR3 has 16 amino acids. Deletions cut 4 bases from V and 0 bases from J, with 16 bases between. Germline-derived CDR1 and CDR2 are MDHEN and SYDVKM. CDR3 bases: TGTGCCAGCAGTTCCCTGACCGGGACACTCTCCTACGAGCAGTACTTC. Encoded protein: CASSSLTGTLSYEQYF.

This clonotype was picked up a small number of times. The J gene is TRBJ1-1, the V gene TRBV7-2; no clear D gene. CDR3 length: 13 amino acids. Germline CDR1 and CDR2: SGHTA and FQGNSA. Trimming removed 1 base from V and 3 bases from J, with 6 bases in between. DNA for the CDR3: TGTGCCAGCAGCTTAGGGGTTCACACTGAAGCTTTCTTT. Its translation is CASSLGVHTEAFF.

J is TRBJ1-4 and V is TRBV12-3 or TRBV12-4; D is possibly TRBD1 (6 bases). Trimming shortened V by 1 base and J by 2 bases, and 14 bases separated the two germline ends. The CDR3 covers 17 residues. The CDR3 region has the DNA TGTGCCAGCAGTTTAGTCTCGACAGGACGGACTAATGAAAAACTGTTTTTT. It specifies CASSLVSTGRTNEKLFF.

This clonotype was counted between two and nine times. The rearrangement uses TRBV20-1 and TRBJ2-4; 12 nucleotides align to TRBD2. Germline loops: CDR1 DFQATT, CDR2 SNEGSKA (reference sequence). The CDR3 loop spans 15 amino acids. The ends lost 6 bases at V and 2 bases at J; junction bases unmatched: 5. The CDR3: CSALTSGSPKNIQYF. CDR3 DNA sequence: TGCAGTGCATTGACTAGCGGGAGCCCCAAAAACATTCAGTACTTC.

This clonotype has only one observation. The chain combines TRBV21-1 with TRBJ2-7; the DNA was not compared with TRBD2, the D call given in the table. TRBV21-1 is a recognized pseudogene. This CDR3 spans 16 amino acids. The CDR3 here is CASSKGGWVPSYEQYF. The CDR3 DNA reads TGTGCCAGCAGCAAAGGAGGGTGGGTACCATCCTACGAGCAGTACTTC.

V gene TRBV21-1 combines with J gene TRBJ2-7; TRBD1, the D gene given by the table, was not confirmed from the DNA. TRBV21-1 is annotated as a pseudogene. The CDR3 length is 14 residues. The CDR3: CASSKGDSGGEQYV. The CDR3 DNA is TGTGCCAGCAGCAAAGGAGATTCGGGGGGCGAGCAGTACGTC.

This clonotype was seen a handful of times. The chain links TRBV5-1 to TRBJ2-3; no reliable D call. Looked up from germline, CDR1 is SGHRS and CDR2 is YFSETQ. Trimming left V 0 bases short and J 2 bases short, with 10 bases between. The CDR3 sequence is 15 residues long. The CDR3 protein is CASSLGAALTDTQYF. CDR3 DNA: TGCGCCAGCAGCTTGGGGGCAGCGCTCACAGATACGCAGTATTTT. Full variable domain (remainder filled in from reference TRBV5-1 and TRBJ2-3): KAGVTQTPRYLIKTRGQQVTLSCSPISGHRSVSWYQQTPGQGLQFLFEYFSETQRNKGNFPGRFSGRQFSNSRSEMNVSTLELGDSALYLCASSLGAALTDTQYFGPGTRLTVL.

The chain couples TRBV29-1 to TRBJ2-1; D may be TRBD2 (6 bases). V gave up 4 bases and J gave up 4 bases, with 14 bases separating them. The CDR3 covers 14 residues. In germline, CDR1 is SQVTM, CDR2 ANQGSEA. This CDR3 reads CSVAPGVSYNEQFF. As DNA, the CDR3 is TGCAGCGTTGCTCCGGGAGTAAGTTACAATGAGCAGTTCTTC.

The chain links TRBV19 to TRBJ2-2, with TRBD1 identical over 8 bases. Germline lookup yields CDR1 LNHDA and CDR2 SQIVND (reference sequence). The V segment lost 4 bases and the J segment 0 bases; nucleotides outside the gene matches: 4. The CDR3 spans 16 residues. In DNA form, the CDR3 reads TGTGCCAGTAGTACGACGACAGGGGCGAACACCGGGGAGCTGTTTTTT. Its protein product is CASSTTTGANTGELFF.

J is TRBJ2-5 and V is TRBV14, with no clear D. The CDR3 sequence is 12 residues long. Germline values: CDR1 SGHDN, CDR2 FVKESK. V was pared by 0 bases and J by 10 bases, with 9 bases between. CDR3 amino acids: CASSQDRTIQYF. For the CDR3, the DNA is TGTGCCAGCAGCCAAGATAGGACGATCCAGTACTTC. The full variable domain, its missing parts supplied by reference TRBV14 and TRBJ2-5, is EAGVTQFPSHSVIEKGQTVTLRCDPISGHDNLYWYRRVMGKEIKFLLHFVKESKQDESGMPNNRFLAERTGGTYSTLKVQPAELEDSGVYFCASSQDRTIQYFGPGTRLLVL.